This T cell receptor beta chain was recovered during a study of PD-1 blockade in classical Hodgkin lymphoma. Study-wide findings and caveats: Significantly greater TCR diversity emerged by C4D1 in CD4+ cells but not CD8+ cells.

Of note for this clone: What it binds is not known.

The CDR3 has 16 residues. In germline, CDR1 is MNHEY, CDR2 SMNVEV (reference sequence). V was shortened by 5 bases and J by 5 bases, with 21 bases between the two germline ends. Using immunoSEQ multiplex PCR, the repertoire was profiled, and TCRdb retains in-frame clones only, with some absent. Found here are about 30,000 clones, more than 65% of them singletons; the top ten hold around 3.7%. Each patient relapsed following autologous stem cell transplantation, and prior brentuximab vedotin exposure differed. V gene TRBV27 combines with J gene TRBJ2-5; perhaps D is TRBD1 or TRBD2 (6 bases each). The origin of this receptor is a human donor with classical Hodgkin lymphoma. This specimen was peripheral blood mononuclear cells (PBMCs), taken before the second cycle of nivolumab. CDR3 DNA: TGTGCCAGCAGTCACGGGGGCGTCCCGGGCCGGGAGACCCAGTACTTC. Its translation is CASSHGGVPGRETQYF.